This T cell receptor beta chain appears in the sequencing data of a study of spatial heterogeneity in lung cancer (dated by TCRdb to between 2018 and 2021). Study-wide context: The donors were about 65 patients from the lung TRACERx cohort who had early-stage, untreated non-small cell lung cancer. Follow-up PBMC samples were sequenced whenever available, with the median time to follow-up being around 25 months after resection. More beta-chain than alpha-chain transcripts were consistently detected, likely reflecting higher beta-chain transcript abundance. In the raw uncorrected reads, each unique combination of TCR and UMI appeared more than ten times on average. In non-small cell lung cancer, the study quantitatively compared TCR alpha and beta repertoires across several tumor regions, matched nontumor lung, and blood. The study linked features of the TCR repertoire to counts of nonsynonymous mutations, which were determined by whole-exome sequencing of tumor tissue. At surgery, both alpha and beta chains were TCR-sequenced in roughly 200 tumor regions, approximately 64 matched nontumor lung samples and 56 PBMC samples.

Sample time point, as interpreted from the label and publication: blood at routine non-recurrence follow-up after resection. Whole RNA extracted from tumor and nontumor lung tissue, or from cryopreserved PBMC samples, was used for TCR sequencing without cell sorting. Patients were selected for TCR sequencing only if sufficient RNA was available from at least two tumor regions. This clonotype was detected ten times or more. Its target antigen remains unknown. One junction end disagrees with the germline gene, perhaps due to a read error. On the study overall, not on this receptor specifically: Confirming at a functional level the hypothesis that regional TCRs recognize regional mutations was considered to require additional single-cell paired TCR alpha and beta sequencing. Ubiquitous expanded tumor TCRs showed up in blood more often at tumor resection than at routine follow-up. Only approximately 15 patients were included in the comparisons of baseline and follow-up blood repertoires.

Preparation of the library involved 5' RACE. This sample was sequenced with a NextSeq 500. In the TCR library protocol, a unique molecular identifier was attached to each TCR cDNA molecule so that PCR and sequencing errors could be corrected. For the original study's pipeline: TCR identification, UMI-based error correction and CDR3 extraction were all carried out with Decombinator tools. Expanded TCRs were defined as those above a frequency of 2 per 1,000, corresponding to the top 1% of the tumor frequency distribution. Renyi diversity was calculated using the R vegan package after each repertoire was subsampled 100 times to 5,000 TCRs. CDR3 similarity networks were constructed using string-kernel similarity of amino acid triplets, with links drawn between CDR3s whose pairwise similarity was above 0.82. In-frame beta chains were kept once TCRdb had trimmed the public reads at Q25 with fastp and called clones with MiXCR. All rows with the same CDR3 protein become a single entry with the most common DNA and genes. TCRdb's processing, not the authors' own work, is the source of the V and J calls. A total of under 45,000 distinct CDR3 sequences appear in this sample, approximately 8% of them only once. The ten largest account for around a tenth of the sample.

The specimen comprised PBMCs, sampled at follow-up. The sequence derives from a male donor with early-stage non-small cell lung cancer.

The CDR3 region: CASSLALVGGASEQFF. The bases read TGTGCTAGCAGCTTAGCGTTGGTCGGGGGGGCGAGTGAGCAGTTCTTC. The chain uses TRBV7-7 and TRBJ2-1, with 8 middle bases fitting TRBD2. The germline V gene encodes CDR1 SSHAT and CDR2 FNYEAQ (reference sequence). The CDR3 spans 16 residues, from the cysteine through the phenylalanine. Only the CDR3 DNA stays, 48 bases, in frame from base 1.